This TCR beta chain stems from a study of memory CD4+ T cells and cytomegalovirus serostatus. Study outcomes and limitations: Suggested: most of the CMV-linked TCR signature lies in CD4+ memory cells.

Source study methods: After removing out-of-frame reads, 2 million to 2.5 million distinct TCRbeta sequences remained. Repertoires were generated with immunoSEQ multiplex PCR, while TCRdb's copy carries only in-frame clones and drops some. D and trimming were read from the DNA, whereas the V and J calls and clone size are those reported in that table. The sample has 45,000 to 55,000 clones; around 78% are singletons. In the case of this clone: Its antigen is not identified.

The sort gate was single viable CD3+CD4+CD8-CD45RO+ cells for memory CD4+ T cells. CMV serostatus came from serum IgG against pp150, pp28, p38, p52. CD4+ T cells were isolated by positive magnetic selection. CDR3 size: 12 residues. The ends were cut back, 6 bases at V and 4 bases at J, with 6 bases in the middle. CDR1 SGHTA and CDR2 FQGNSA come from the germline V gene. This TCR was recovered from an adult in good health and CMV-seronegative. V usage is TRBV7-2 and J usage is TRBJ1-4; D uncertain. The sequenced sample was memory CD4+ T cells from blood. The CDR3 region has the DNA TGTGCCAGCAGGTCCAGTAATGAAAAACTGTTTTTT. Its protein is CASRSSNEKLFF.